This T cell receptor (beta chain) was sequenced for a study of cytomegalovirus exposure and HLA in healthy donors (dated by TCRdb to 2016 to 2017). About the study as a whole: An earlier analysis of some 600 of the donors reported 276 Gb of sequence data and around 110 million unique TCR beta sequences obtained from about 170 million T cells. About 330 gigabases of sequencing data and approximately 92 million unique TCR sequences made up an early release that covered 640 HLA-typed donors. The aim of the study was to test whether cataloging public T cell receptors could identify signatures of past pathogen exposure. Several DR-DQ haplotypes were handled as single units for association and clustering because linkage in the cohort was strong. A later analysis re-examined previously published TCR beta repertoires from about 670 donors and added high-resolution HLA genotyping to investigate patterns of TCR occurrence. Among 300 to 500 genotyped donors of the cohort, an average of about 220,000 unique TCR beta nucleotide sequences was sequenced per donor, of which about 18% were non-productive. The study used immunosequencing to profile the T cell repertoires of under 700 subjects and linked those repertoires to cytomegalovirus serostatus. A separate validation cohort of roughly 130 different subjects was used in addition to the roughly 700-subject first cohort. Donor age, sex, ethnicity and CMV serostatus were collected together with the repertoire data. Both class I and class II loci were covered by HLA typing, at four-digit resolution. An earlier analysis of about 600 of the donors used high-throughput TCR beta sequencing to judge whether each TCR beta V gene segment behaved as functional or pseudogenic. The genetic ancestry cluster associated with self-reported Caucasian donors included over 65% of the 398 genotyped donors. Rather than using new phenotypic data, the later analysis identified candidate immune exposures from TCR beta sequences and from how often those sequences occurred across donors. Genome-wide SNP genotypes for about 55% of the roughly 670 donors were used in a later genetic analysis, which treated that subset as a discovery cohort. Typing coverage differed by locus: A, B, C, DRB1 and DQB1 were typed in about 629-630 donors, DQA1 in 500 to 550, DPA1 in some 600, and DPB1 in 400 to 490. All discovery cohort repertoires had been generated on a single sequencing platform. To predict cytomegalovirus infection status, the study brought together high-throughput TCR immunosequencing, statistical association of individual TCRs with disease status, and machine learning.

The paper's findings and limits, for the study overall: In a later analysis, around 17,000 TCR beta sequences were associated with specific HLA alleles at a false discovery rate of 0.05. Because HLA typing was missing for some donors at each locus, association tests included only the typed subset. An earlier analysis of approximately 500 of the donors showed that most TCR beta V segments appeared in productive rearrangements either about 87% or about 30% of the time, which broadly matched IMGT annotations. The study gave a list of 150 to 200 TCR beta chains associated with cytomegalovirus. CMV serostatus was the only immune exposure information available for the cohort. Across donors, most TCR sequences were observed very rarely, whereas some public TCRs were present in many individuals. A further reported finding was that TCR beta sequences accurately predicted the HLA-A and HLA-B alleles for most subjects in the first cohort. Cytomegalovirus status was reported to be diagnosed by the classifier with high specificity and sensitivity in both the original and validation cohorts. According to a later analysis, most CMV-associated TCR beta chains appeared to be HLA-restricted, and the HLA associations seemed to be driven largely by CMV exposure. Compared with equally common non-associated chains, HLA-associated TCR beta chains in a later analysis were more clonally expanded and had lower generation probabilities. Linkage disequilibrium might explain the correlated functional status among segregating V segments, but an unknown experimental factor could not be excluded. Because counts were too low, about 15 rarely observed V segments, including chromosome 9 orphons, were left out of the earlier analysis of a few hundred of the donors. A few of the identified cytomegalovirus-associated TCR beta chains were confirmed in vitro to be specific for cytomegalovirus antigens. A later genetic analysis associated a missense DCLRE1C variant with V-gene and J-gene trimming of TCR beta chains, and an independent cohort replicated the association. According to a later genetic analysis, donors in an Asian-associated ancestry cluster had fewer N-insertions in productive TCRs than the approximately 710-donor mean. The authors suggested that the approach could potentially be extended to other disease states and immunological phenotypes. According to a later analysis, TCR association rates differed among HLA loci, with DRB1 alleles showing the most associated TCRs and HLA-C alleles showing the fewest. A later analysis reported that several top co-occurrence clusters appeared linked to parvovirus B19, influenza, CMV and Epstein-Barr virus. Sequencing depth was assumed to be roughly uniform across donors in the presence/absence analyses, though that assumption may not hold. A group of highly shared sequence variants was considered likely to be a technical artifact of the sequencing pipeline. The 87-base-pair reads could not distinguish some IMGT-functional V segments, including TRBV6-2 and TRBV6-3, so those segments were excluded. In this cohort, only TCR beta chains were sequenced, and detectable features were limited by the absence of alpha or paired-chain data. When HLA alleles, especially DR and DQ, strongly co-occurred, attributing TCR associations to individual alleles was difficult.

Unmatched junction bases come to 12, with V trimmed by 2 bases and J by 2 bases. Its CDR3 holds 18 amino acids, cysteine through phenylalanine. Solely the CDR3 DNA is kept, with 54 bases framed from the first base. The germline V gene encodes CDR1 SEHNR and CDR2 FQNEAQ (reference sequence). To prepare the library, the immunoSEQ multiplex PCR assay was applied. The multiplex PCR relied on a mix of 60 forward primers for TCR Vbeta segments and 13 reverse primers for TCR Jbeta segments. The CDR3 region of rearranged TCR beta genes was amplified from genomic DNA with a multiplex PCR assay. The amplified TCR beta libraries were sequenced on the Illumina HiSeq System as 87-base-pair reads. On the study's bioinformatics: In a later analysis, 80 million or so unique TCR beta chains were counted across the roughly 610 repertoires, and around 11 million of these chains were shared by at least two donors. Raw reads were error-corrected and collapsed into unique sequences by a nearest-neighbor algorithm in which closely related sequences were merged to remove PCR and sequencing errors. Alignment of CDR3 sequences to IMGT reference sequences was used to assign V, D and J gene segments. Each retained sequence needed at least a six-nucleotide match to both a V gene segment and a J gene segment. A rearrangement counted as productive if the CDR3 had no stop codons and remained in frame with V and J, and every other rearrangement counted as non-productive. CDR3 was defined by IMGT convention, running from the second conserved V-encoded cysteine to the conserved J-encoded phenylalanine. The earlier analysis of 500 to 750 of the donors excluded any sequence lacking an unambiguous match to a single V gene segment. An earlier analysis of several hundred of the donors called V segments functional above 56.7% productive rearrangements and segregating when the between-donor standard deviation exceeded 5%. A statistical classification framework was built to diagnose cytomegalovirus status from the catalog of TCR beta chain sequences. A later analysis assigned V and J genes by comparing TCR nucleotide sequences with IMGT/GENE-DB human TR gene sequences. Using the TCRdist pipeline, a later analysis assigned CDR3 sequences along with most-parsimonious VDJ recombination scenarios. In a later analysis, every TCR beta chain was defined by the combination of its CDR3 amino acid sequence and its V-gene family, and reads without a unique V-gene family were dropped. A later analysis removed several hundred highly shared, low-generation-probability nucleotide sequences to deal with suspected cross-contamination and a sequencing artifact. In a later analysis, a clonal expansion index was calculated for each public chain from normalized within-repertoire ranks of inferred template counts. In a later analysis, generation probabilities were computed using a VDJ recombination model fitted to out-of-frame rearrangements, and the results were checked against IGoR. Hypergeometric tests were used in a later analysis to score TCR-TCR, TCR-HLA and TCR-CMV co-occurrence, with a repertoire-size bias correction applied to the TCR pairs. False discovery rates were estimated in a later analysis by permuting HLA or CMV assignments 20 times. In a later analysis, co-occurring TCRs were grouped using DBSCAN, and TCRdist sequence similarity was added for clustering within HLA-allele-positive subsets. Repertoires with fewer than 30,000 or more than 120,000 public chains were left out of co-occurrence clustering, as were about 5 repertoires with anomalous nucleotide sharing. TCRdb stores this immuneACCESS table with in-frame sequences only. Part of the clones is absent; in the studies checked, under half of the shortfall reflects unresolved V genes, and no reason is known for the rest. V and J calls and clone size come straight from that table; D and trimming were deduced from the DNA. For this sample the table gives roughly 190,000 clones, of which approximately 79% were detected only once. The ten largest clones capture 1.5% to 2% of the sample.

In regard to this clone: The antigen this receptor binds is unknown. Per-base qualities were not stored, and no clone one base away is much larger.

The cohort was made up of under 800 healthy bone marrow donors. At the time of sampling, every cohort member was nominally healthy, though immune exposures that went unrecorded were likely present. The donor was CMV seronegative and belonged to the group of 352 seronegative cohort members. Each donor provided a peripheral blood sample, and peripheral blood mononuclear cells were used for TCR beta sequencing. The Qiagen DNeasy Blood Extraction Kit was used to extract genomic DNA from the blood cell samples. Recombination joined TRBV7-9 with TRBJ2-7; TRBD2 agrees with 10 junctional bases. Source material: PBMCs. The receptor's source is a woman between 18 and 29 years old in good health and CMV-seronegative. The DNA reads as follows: TGTGCCAGCAGCTTATTTAGTCCCGAGAGCGGGAGGGCCTACGAGCAGTACTTC. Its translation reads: CASSLFSPESGRAYEQYF.